A single sample gave rise to the 3 T cell receptor beta chains below, sequenced in a study of human T cells and chemical hapten exposure. A single record per CDR3 protein comes from TCRdb applying MiXCR to the 5' RACE reads. Of 110,000 or so distinct CDR3 sequences in the sample, approximately 19% were seen once. Someone pulled total RNA out of unfractionated whole blood. All receptors come from a human donor in good health.

The genes are TRBV30 and TRBJ2-7; 9 bases match TRBD2. J gave up 7 bases and V 1 base, and 11 bases lay outside the gene matches. Per the germline V gene, CDR1 is GTSNPN and CDR2 is SVGIG (reference sequence). The CDR3 covers 15 residues. The CDR3 region is CAWSAGASGAGEQYF. The CDR3 DNA reads as TGTGCCTGGAGTGCAGGGGCTAGCGGGGCCGGGGAGCAGTACTTC. The full variable domain, rest sourced from reference TRBV30 and TRBJ2-7, is SQTIHQWPATLVQPVGSPLSLECTVEGTSNPNLYWYRQAAGRGLQLLFYSVGIGQISSEVPQNLSASRPQDRQFILSSKKLLLSDSGFYLCAWSAGASGAGEQYFGPGTRLTVT.

This clonotype was picked up a small number of times. This chain connects TRBV28 to TRBJ1-1; no firm D call. Trimming removed 2 bases at V and 2 bases at J, with 6 bases between. Germline-derived CDR1 and CDR2 are MDHEN and SYDVKM. This CDR3 has 13 amino acids. The DNA of the CDR3 is TGTGCCAGCAGTTTACTGTTCAACACTGAAGCTTTCTTT. This translates into CASSLLFNTEAFF.

The chain recombines TRBV5-1 with TRBJ2-7; D gene unclear. CDR1 is SGHRS, CDR2 YFSETQ, per germline. CDR3 length equals 15 residues. Trimming removed 1 base at V and 1 base at J, with 12 bases between. The CDR3 is CASSLLPGLSYEQYF. CDR3 DNA: TGCGCCAGCAGCTTGCTCCCAGGCCTGTCCTACGAGCAGTACTTC.